Listed below are T cell receptor beta chains from one sample, sequenced in a study of early T cells in non-severe SARS-CoV-2 infection. Via MiXCR, TCRdb re-called the 5' RACE reads, giving one row per CDR3 protein. The sample lists some 27,000 distinct CDR3 sequences; approximately 4% were seen once. Sequencing input: whole blood. These receptors came from an adult who was a healthcare worker with PCR-confirmed SARS-CoV-2 infection or an uninfected control (not recorded which). Both conserved end residues are part of each CDR3. D genes are given only for firm matches. The size of a clone is reported for some rows only, either as once, few or many, or as a class for expanded clones.

NA	TRBJ2-3	TRBV18	many	CASSRQSRVADTQYF	TGTGCCAGCTCACGGCAGTCCAGGGTTGCAGATACGCAGTATTTT
NA	TRBJ1-2	TRBV27	many	CASSPLGDTYGYTF	TGTGCCAGCAGTCCACTGGGGGACACCTATGGCTACACCTTC
NA	TRBJ1-5	TRBV10-2	many	CASSETGNQPQHF	TGCGCCAGCAGTGAGACAGGGAATCAGCCCCAGCATTTT
TRBD1	TRBJ2-1	TRBV18	NA	CASLGDSGEQFF	TGTGCCAGCCTTGGGGACAGTGGTGAGCAGTTCTTC
NA	TRBJ2-3	TRBV18	many	CASSPPQGRSTDTQYF	TGTGCCAGCTCACCACCCCAGGGAAGAAGCACAGATACGCAGTATTTT
NA	TRBJ1-5	TRBV19	many	CASSMGINNQPQHF	TGTGCCAGTAGTATGGGTATCAACAATCAGCCCCAGCATTTT
TRBD2	TRBJ2-1	TRBV28	NA	CASSLAGAHNEQFF	TGTGCCAGCAGCCTAGCGGGAGCCCACAATGAGCAGTTCTTC
NA	TRBJ2-3	TRBV10-3	many	CAINRDSTDTQYF	TGTGCCATCAACCGGGACTCGACAGATACGCAGTATTTT
TRBD1	TRBJ1-2	TRBV5-1	NA	CASSLATGSYTF	TGCGCCAGCAGCTTGGCGACAGGGAGCTACACCTTC
TRBD1	TRBJ2-7	TRBV9	many	CASSVGQGAHEQYF	TGTGCCAGCAGCGTAGGACAGGGGGCCCACGAGCAGTACTTC
NA	TRBJ2-7	TRBV11-2	many	CASSSTYEQYF	TGTGCCAGCAGCTCCACCTACGAGCAGTACTTC
TRBD2	TRBJ2-1	TRBV10-1	NA	CASSSAGVSNEQFF	TGCGCCAGCAGTTCAGCGGGAGTGAGCAATGAGCAGTTCTTC
NA	TRBJ2-3	TRBV29-1	NA	CSVVVGAQTDTQYF	TGCAGCGTTGTGGTGGGGGCTCAAACAGATACGCAGTATTTT
TRBD1	TRBJ1-2	TRBV7-8	many	CASSLSGQVGYGYTF	TGTGCCAGCAGCTTGTCGGGACAGGTCGGCTATGGCTACACCTTC
NA	TRBJ2-4	TRBV29-1	many	CSVEMVVGVNIQYF	TGCAGCGTTGAGATGGTGGTCGGAGTAAACATTCAGTACTTC
NA	TRBJ2-2	TRBV7-2	many	CASSPMSWTGTGELFF	TGTGCCAGCAGCCCAATGAGCTGGACCGGGACCGGGGAGCTGTTTTTT
TRBD2	TRBJ2-4	TRBV3-1	many	CASSQPSGSIQYF	TGTGCCAGCAGCCAGCCTAGCGGGAGCATTCAGTACTTC
TRBD2	TRBJ2-3	TRBV6-4	many	CASSDLAGGTDTQYF	TGTGCCAGCAGTGACCTAGCGGGAGGCACAGATACGCAGTATTTT
NA	TRBJ2-7	TRBV20-1	many	CSAQRGGAQEQYF	TGCAGTGCCCAGAGGGGGGGGGCACAAGAGCAGTACTTC
NA	TRBJ2-3	TRBV7-8	many	CASSSGGATDTQYF	TGTGCCAGCAGCTCCGGCGGGGCGACAGATACGCAGTATTTT
NA	TRBJ2-1	TRBV27	many	CASTSRSGQSYNEQFF	TGTGCCAGCACTTCCCGCAGCGGGCAATCTTACAATGAGCAGTTCTTC
NA	TRBJ2-2	TRBV6-4	few	CASSETPPGANTGELFF	TGTGCCAGCAGTGAAACACCCCCCGGGGCGAACACCGGGGAGCTGTTTTTT
TRBD2	TRBJ2-4	TRBV18	many	CASSPGTSGRASEAKNIQYF	TGTGCCAGCTCACCGGGAACTAGCGGGAGGGCCTCCGAAGCCAAAAACATTCAGTACTTC
TRBD2	TRBJ2-7	TRBV7-6	many	CASSLATSGPPYEQYF	TGTGCCAGCAGCTTAGCAACTAGCGGGCCGCCCTACGAGCAGTACTTC
NA	TRBJ2-2	TRBV12-3/TRBV12-4	many	CASSEVDGELFF	TGTGCCAGCAGCGAGGTTGACGGGGAGCTGTTTTTT
TRBD1	TRBJ1-5	TRBV6-1	many	CASSWTGGFNQPQHF	TGTGCCAGCAGCTGGACAGGGGGATTTAATCAGCCCCAGCATTTT
NA	TRBJ2-1	TRBV20-1	many	CSPKGGLTPNEQFF	TGCAGTCCAAAGGGGGGCCTCACCCCTAATGAGCAGTTCTTC
NA	TRBJ1-5	TRBV20-1	many	CSARDHNSPDDQPQHF	TGCAGTGCTAGAGATCATAATTCTCCTGACGATCAGCCCCAGCATTTT
NA	TRBJ2-5	TRBV7-2	many	CASSLGRGPKQETQYF	TGTGCCAGCAGCTTAGGCAGGGGCCCAAAACAAGAGACCCAGTACTTC
NA	TRBJ1-4	TRBV6-6	many	CASSYSSGKLFF	TGTGCCAGCAGTTACTCATCTGGGAAACTGTTTTTT
NA	TRBJ2-3	TRBV5-4	few	CASSSQGPDTQYF	TGTGCCAGCAGCTCGCAGGGTCCAGATACGCAGTATTTT
TRBD2	TRBJ2-7	TRBV11-2	few	CASSPPGLAPYEQYF	TGTGCCAGCAGCCCGCCGGGACTAGCGCCCTACGAGCAGTACTTC
NA	TRBJ2-7	TRBV5-1	many	CASSFGRTNEQYF	TGCGCCAGCAGCTTTGGGAGAACGAACGAGCAGTACTTC
NA	TRBJ2-1	TRBV2	many	CASSLRTGTPRGNEQFF	TGTGCCAGCAGTTTACGGACCGGGACTCCCCGGGGCAATGAGCAGTTCTTC
TRBD1	TRBJ2-7	TRBV24-1	few	CATSERRGPYEQYF	TGTGCCACCAGTGAGCGAAGGGGGCCTTACGAGCAGTACTTC
NA	TRBJ2-7	TRBV5-1	many	CASSPGFYEQYF	TGCGCCAGCAGCCCCGGGTTCTACGAGCAGTACTTC
TRBD2	TRBJ2-4	TRBV7-9	many	CASSSGGAGGRRVKNIQYF	TGTGCCAGCAGCTCCGGGGGAGCGGGAGGCCGGAGGGTCAAAAACATTCAGTACTTC
NA	TRBJ2-1	TRBV29-1	many	CSAGPGENNYNEQFF	TGCAGCGCCGGCCCGGGGGAGAACAACTACAATGAGCAGTTCTTC
NA	TRBJ2-3	TRBV11-2	many	CASSPYRSDTQYF	TGTGCCAGCAGCCCCTACCGGTCAGATACGCAGTATTTT
TRBD1	TRBJ2-3	TRBV28	NA	CASRKDRGTDTQYF	TGTGCCAGCAGAAAGGACAGGGGGACAGATACGCAGTATTTT
NA	TRBJ2-5	TRBV2	many	CASSGHHQETQYF	TGTGCCAGCAGTGGCCATCACCAAGAGACCCAGTACTTC
TRBD2	TRBJ2-5	TRBV29-1	many	CSVMTSGSRSQYF	TGCAGCGTTATGACTAGCGGGAGTAGGTCCCAGTACTTC
NA	TRBJ2-7	TRBV11-2	NA	CASSPRTLSYEQYF	TGTGCCAGCAGCCCGCGGACCCTCTCCTACGAGCAGTACTTC
NA	TRBJ1-2	TRBV15	NA	CATSEGFYGYTF	TGTGCCACCTCTGAGGGGTTCTATGGCTACACCTTC
NA	TRBJ2-3	TRBV19	many	CASSIFFRDTQYF	TGTGCCAGTAGTATCTTTTTCCGAGATACGCAGTATTTT
NA	TRBJ1-3	TRBV7-8	NA	CASSLAGNTIYF	TGTGCCAGCAGCTTAGCAGGAAACACCATATATTTT
NA	TRBJ1-1	TRBV7-6	many	CASRVNRGEGVNTEAFF	TGTGCCAGCAGAGTTAATAGGGGCGAGGGGGTGAACACTGAAGCTTTCTTT
TRBD1	TRBJ1-2	TRBV28	many	CASSPSQGARDNYGYTF	TGTGCCAGCAGTCCCTCCCAGGGGGCGCGGGATAACTATGGCTACACCTTC
NA	TRBJ1-1	TRBV3-1	many	CASSQGIGLLNTEAFF	TGTGCCAGCAGCCAAGGGATAGGGCTCCTTAACACTGAAGCTTTCTTT
TRBD2	TRBJ2-1	TRBV2	NA	CASSASGRASNDQFF	TGTGCCAGCAGTGCTAGCGGGAGGGCAAGCAATGACCAGTTCTTC
NA	TRBJ1-1	TRBV29-1	NA	CSVEDGRFLNTEAFF	TGCAGCGTTGAAGATGGTAGATTCCTGAACACTGAAGCTTTCTTT
TRBD1	TRBJ2-7	TRBV29-1	few	CSGGTGGYEQYF	TGCAGCGGCGGGACAGGGGGCTACGAGCAGTACTTC
NA	TRBJ2-3	TRBV7-3	few	CASSPRGMTDTQYF	TGTGCCAGCAGCCCCCGGGGGATGACAGATACGCAGTATTTT